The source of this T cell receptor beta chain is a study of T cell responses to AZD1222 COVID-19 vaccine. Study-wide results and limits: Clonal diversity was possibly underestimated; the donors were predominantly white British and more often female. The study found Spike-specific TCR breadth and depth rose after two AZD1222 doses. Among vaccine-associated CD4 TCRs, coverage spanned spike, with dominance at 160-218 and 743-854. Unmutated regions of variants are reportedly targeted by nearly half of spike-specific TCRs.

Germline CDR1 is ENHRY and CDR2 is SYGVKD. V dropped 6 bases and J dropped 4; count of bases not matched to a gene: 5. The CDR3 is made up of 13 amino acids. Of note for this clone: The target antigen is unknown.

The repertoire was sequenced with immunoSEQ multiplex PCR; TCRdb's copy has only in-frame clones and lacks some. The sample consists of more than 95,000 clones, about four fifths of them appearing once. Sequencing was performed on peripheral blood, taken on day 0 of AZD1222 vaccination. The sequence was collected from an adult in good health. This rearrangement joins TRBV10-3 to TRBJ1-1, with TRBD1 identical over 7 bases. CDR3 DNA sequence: TGTGCCATCAGAAAGGGGGCTAGCACTGAAGCTTTCTTT. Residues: CAIRKGASTEAFF.